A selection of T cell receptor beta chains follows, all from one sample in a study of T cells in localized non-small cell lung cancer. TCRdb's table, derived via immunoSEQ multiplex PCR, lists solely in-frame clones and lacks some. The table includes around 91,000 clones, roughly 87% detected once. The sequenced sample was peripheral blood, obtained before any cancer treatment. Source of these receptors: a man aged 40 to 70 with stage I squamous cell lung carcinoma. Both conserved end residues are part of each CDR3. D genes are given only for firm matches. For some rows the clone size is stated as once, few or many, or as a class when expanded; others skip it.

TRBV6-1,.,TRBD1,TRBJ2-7,TGTGCCAGCAGGCCCCGGCGGCAGGGGGTCTACGAGCAGTACTTC,CASRPRRQGVYEQYF
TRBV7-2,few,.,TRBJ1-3,TGTGCCAGCAGCTTATTAGGCCACCTCCGCTCTGGAAACACCATATATTTT,CASSLLGHLRSGNTIYF
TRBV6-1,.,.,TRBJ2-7,TGTGCCAGCAGTGAAGCGCTTTATGGGGCAGGGTTCTCCTACGAGCAGTACTTC,CASSEALYGAGFSYEQYF
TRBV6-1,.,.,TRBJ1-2,TGTGCCAGCTCCCAGGAGGTAAACTATGGCTACACCTTC,CASSQEVNYGYTF
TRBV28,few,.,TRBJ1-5,TGTGCCAGCAGCCCCACACGGTCTCGGCCCCAGCATTTT,CASSPTRSRPQHF
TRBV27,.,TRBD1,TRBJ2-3,TGTGCCAGCAGGTCACAGGGGGCGCTCAACACAGATACGCAGTATTTT,CASRSQGALNTDTQYF
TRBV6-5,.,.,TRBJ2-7,TGTGCCAGCACCCCGGGCGGGGTGAACGAGCAGTACTTC,CASTPGGVNEQYF
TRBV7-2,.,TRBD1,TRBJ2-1,TGTGCCAGCAGCTTGGACAGGTCTTCCTACAATGAGCAGTTCTTC,CASSLDRSSYNEQFF
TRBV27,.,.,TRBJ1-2,TGTGCCAGCAGCCAAGTCCCGGTCTATGGCTACACCTTC,CASSQVPVYGYTF
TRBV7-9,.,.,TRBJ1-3,TGTGCCAGCAGCCAATTCCCGGGGGCCCTAAGGGGAAACACCATATATTTT,CASSQFPGALRGNTIYF
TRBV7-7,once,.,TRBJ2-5,TGTGCCAGCAGCAACGATGGCAGAAAAGAGACCCAGTACTTC,CASSNDGRKETQYF
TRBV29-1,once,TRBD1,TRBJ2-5,TGCAGCGTTACCCCGGGACAGGGGGCGCCGGGAGGGACCCAGTACTTC,CSVTPGQGAPGGTQYF
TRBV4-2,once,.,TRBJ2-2,TGTGCCAGCAGTCGGGGCACCGGGGAGCTGTTTTTT,CASSRGTGELFF
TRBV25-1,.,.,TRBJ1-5,TGTGCCAGCAGTGTGAGGGGCTACGGCAGCAATCAGCCCCAGCATTTT,CASSVRGYGSNQPQHF
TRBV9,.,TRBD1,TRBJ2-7,TGTGCCAGCAGCTTGACCGGGACAGGTGCCTACGAGCAGTACTTC,CASSLTGTGAYEQYF
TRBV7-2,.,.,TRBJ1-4,TGTGCCAGCAGCTTAGCCTACTATAATGAAAAACTGTTTTTT,CASSLAYYNEKLFF
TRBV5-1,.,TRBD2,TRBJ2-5,TGCGCCAGCAGCCCGGCGATAGCGGGGGGCCAAGAGACCCAGTACTTC,CASSPAIAGGQETQYF
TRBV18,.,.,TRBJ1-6,TGTGCCAGCTCACCGACTCGCGGATACGATTCACCCCTCCACTTT,CASSPTRGYDSPLHF
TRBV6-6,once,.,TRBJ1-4,TGTGCCAGCAGTCTCGGGATTTTTGCAACTAATGAAAAACTGTTTTTT,CASSLGIFATNEKLFF
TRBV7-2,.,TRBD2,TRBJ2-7,TGTGCCAGCAGCTTAGAACTAGCGGTCGGTGAGCAGTACTTC,CASSLELAVGEQYF
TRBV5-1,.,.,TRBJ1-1,TGCGCCAGCTCGAGGACATCGGAACGGGTGAACACTGAAGCTTTCTTT,CASSRTSERVNTEAFF
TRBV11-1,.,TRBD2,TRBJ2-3,TGTGCCAGCAGCTACGGACTAGCGGGGGCGGCAGATACGCAGTATTTT,CASSYGLAGAADTQYF
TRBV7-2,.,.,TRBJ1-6,TGTGCCAGCAGCTTAGGACCAAACTATAATTCACCCCTCCACTTT,CASSLGPNYNSPLHF
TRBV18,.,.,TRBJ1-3,TGTGCCAGCTCACCAGTAACAGTGGCTTCTGGAAACACCATATATTTT,CASSPVTVASGNTIYF
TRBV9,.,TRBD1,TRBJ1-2,TGTGCCAGCAGCCTCAGACAGGGCCCCTCTAACTATGGCTACACCTTC,CASSLRQGPSNYGYTF
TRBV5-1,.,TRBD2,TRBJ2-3,TGCGCCAGCAGCCCGGGGACTAGCGGGGCCGTGGGGGGTACGCAGTATTTT,CASSPGTSGAVGGTQYF
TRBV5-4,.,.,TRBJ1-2,TGTGCCAGCAGCCCCAGGGACTACTATGGCTACACCTTC,CASSPRDYYGYTF
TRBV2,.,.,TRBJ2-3,TGTGCCAGCAGTGAAGGACTTATCACAGATACGCAGTATTTT,CASSEGLITDTQYF
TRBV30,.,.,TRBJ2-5,TGTGCCTGGAGCCATCGTGGAGGCTTGATGACCCAGTACTTC,CAWSHRGGLMTQYF
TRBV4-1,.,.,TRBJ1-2,TGCGCCAGCAGCCAAGATCTAGGGGGCTACACCTTC,CASSQDLGGYTF
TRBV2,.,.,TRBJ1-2,TGTGCCAGCAGGGCAGTAACTATAGGCTACACCTTC,CASRAVTIGYTF
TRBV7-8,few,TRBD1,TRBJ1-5,TGTGCCAGCAGCTTAAGGGGACAGGGGAGAGATCAGCCCCAGCATTTT,CASSLRGQGRDQPQHF
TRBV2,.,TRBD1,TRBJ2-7,TGTGCCAGCATGGACAGGGGGCTCTACGAGCAGTACTTC,CASMDRGLYEQYF
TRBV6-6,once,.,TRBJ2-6,TGTGCCAGCAGTTACTCGAGGGACCGGGGGGCCAACGTCCTGACTTTC,CASSYSRDRGANVLTF
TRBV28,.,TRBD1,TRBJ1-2,TGTGCCAGCAGCCTCAGAGGGGACAGGGGGCGCGCCTATGGCTACACCTTC,CASSLRGDRGRAYGYTF
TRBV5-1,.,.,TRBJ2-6,TGCGCCAGCAGACCCCAAACAGGGGGGGAAGGGGCCAACGTCCTGACTTTC,CASRPQTGGEGANVLTF
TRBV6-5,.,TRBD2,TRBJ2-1,TGTGCCAGCATTGCTAGCGGGGGGGCAAATGAGCAGTTCTTC,CASIASGGANEQFF
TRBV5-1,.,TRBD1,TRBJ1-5,TGCGCCAGCAGCCCGGACAGGGGGCCCAATCAGCCCCAGCATTTT,CASSPDRGPNQPQHF
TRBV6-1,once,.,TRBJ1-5,TGTGCCAGCAGTGACGGACAGTTGAATAATCAGCCCCAGCATTTT,CASSDGQLNNQPQHF
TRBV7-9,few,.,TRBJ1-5,TGTGCCAGCAGCTTGGGTGCAGGGGCGCATGATCAGCCCCAGCATTTT,CASSLGAGAHDQPQHF
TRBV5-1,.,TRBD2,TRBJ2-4,TGCGCCAGCAGCTTGGAGGGGCGGGGGACCAACATTCAGTACTTC,CASSLEGRGTNIQYF
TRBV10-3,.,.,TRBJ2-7,TGTGCCATCAAGGGGCCGAGCTCCTACGAGCAGTACTTC,CAIKGPSSYEQYF